One and the same sample provided the 15 T cell receptor beta chains below, sequenced in a study of CD8+ T cells in alopecia areata. As the sequencing template, cDNA was produced by extracting RNA and reverse transcribing it. Produced via immunoSEQ multiplex PCR; TCRdb's table is partial and in-frame only. The sample lists roughly 59,000 clones; about half were seen once. The sample consisted of CD8+ T cells sorted from blood, taken at week 0. The source of these receptors is a human donor with alopecia areata.

The gene calls are TRBV6-5 and TRBJ2-5; TRBD2 agrees at 11 bases. The CDR3 is 15 residues long. Per germline, CDR1 MNHEY and CDR2 SVGAGI. The junction had 12 bases not matched to a gene; V was cut back by 8 bases and J by 7 bases. This CDR3 is CASGGLAELDGTQYF. The CDR3 region has the DNA TGTGCCAGCGGGGGACTAGCGGAGCTCGATGGGACCCAGTACTTC.

This clone was seen repeatedly, ten times or more. The chain combines TRBV10-3 with TRBJ2-7; tentatively, D is TRBD2 (5 bases). Germline CDR1 is ENHRY and CDR2 is SYGVKD. V was shortened by 3 bases and J by 4 bases, with 13 bases between the two germline ends. The CDR3 extends over 14 amino acids. The CDR3 DNA follows: TGTGCCATCAGTGAATCTCTCGAGGGTTACGAGCAGTACTTC. Amino acids: CAISESLEGYEQYF.

This clone was seen a few times. The chain links TRBV19 to TRBJ2-7; no definite D call. Trimming took 2 bases from V and 5 from J, leaving 10 bases between them. Germline CDR1 reads LNHDA; CDR2 reads SQIVND (reference sequence). This CDR3 spans 13 amino acids. The DNA for the CDR3 is TGTGCCAGTAGTATAAGGGTTGCAGACGAGCAGTACTTC. Translated, it gives CASSIRVADEQYF.

Of note for this clone: One end of the junction varies from germline; a read error may be responsible. The chain couples TRBV7-7 to TRBJ2-7; D is ambiguous. The CDR3 totals 13 residues. Germline loops: CDR1 SSHAT, CDR2 FNYEAQ (reference sequence). The CDR3 nucleotides read TGTGCTAGCAGCTCCAGCGAGGTTAGCGAGCAGTACTTC. It yields the protein CASSSSEVSEQYF.

The J gene is TRBJ2-1, the V gene TRBV14, with D unresolved. The CDR3 extends over 12 amino acids. V lost 4 bases, J lost 7 bases, and 8 bases lay in between. Germline V lookup: CDR1 SGHDN, CDR2 FVKESK. The CDR3 coding sequence is TGTGCCAGCAGCCGAGAATGGAATGAGCAGTTCTTC. Its translation is CASSREWNEQFF. Full variable domain (missing parts from reference TRBV14 and TRBJ2-1): EAGVTQFPSHSVIEKGQTVTLRCDPISGHDNLYWYRRVMGKEIKFLLHFVKESKQDESGMPNNRFLAERTGGTYSTLKVQPAELEDSGVYFCASSREWNEQFFGPGTRLTVL.

For this clone: Only one base separates this from a far larger clonotype, so it likely reflects a read error. The chain combines TRBV30 with TRBJ1-5, with 11 bases identical to TRBD1. The CDR3 loop spans 14 amino acids. The V gene's germline CDR1 is GTSNPN and CDR2 SVGIG (reference sequence). CDR3 sequence reads: CAWSPGQGAQPRHF. The CDR3 region has the DNA TGTGCCTGGAGTCCCGGACAGGGGGCTCAGCCCCGGCATTTT. The full variable domain, in which reference TRBV30 and TRBJ1-5 provide the parts outside the CDR3, is SQTIHQWPATLVQPVGSPLSLECTVEGTSNPNLYWYRQAAGRGLQLLFYSVGIGQISSEVPQNLSASRPQDRQFILSSKKLLLSDSGFYLCAWSPGQGAQPRHFGDGTRLSIL.

The chain carries TRBV29-1 and TRBJ2-2, with 7 positions matching TRBD2. With 2 bases clipped from V and 4 bases from J, the junction kept 1 base outside the gene matches. Germline V gives CDR1 SQVTM, CDR2 ANQGSEA. This CDR3 has 13 amino acids. The CDR3 bases are TGCAGCGTTGAAACGGGAGGCACCGGGGAGCTGTTTTTT. It translates to CSVETGGTGELFF.

Worth noting for this clone: Other DNA sequences from this sample encode an identical CDR3 as well. The V gene is TRBV29-1, the J gene TRBJ2-7, with 7 bases that match TRBD1. Germline CDR1 is SQVTM and CDR2 is ANQGSEA. The CDR3 is 12 amino acids. V lost 6 bases, J lost 1 base, and 3 bases stayed unmatched. The DNA of the CDR3 is TGCAGCGTCGAGGGACAGTCCTACGAGCAGTACTTC. It is translated as CSVEGQSYEQYF.

V gene TRBV6-5 combines with J gene TRBJ1-3; D is undetermined. Per the germline V gene, CDR1 is MNHEY and CDR2 is SVGAGI. The V and J ends lost 2 bases and 2 bases respectively, with 7 bases between them. This CDR3 has 14 residues. Written as DNA, the CDR3 is TGTGCCAGCAGTTACAAGGGTCCTGGAAACACCATATATTTT. Amino acids: CASSYKGPGNTIYF.

The V and J genes are TRBV27 and TRBJ1-1; tentative D call: TRBD1 (6 bases). The CDR3 contains 13 residues. Germline CDR1 MNHEY, CDR2 SMNVEV (reference sequence). The ends were cut back, 8 bases at V and 7 bases at J, with 17 bases in the middle. The CDR3 nucleotides are TGTGCCAGCCTGAGCAGGGGCAACTATGAAGCTTTCTTT. The encoded protein is CASLSRGNYEAFF.

The chain couples TRBV6-5 to TRBJ1-4; unclear D gene. The CDR3 runs 12 residues. Between the trimmed V and J ends, which lost 8 bases and 6 bases, there was a span of 10 bases. Looked up from germline, CDR1 is MNHEY and CDR2 is SVGAGI. CDR3 residues: CASAGQDEKLFF. For the CDR3, the DNA is TGTGCCAGCGCCGGTCAGGATGAAAAACTGTTTTTT.

The genes are TRBV29-1 and TRBJ2-7, with D possibly being TRBD2 (5 bases). CDR3 length: 13 amino acids. V was clipped by 1 base and J by 7 bases, with 14 bases between them. CDR1 is SQVTM and CDR2 is ANQGSEA in the germline V gene. The CDR3 is CSVEVASQSEQYF. The CDR3 region has the DNA TGCAGCGTTGAAGTAGCGTCCCAGTCGGAGCAGTACTTC.

The V and J genes are TRBV29-1 and TRBJ2-3, with TRBD1 identical over 8 bases. The CDR3 spans 14 residues. Trimming removed 4 bases from V and 5 bases from J; junction bases left unmatched: 8. The germline V gene has CDR1 SQVTM and CDR2 ANQGSEA. The CDR3 region is CSVGGGQGEDTQYF. CDR3 bases: TGCAGCGTTGGGGGTGGACAGGGTGAAGATACGCAGTATTTT.

The chain uses TRBV5-6 and TRBJ2-2; D ambiguous. Trimming shortened V by 5 bases and J by 2 bases, and 19 bases separated the two germline ends. The CDR3 spans 17 residues. Germline V CDR1 and CDR2: SGHDT, YYEEEE. The CDR3 loop is CASRPREALQNTGELFF. Here the CDR3 DNA reads TGTGCCAGCAGGCCGCGTGAGGCGTTACAAAACACCGGGGAGCTGTTTTTT.

The V call is TRBV11-2, the J call TRBJ1-1, with D maybe TRBD1 (6 bases). Trimming cost V 5 bases and J 2 bases, with 12 bases left between them. Germline-derived CDR1 and CDR2 are SGHAT and FQNNGV. The CDR3 is 14 amino acids. The CDR3 region is CASSPQGPNTEAFF. The CDR3 DNA reads TGTGCCAGCAGCCCCCAGGGGCCTAACACTGAAGCTTTCTTT.